This is a list of T cell receptor beta chains from one sample in a study of blood T cell repertoires in COVID-19. The assay was immunoSEQ multiplex PCR, and TCRdb's table has in-frame clones only and misses some. This sample yields over 250,000 clones, of which under 90% are seen a single time; less than 2% belongs to the top ten. Sequences were obtained from PBMCs or T cells enriched from blood (not recorded which). The receptors shown here come from a woman aged 55-75 years who had recovered from COVID-19. The CDR3 runs from the conserved cysteine through the conserved F or W. Fields, in order: J gene, V gene, clone size, D gene, CDR3 length, CDR3 DNA, CDR3 protein. The D gene is left open where the match is weak. Some rows mark clone size as missing; the rest say once, few, many or name a class of expanded clone.

j_gene: TRBJ2-1
v_gene: TRBV6-5
abundance: once
d_gene: TRBD2
len: 15
CDR3nt: TGTGCCAGCAGTCCGGGACTAGCGGTATACAATGAGCAGTTCTTC
CDR3aa: CASSPGLAVYNEQFF

j_gene: TRBJ2-7
v_gene: TRBV9
abundance: -
d_gene: TRBD2
len: 16
CDR3nt: TGTGCCAGCAGCGTAGGTGGGCTAGCGGGAAACTACGAGCAGTACTTC
CDR3aa: CASSVGGLAGNYEQYF

j_gene: TRBJ2-1
v_gene: TRBV7-3
abundance: -
d_gene: TRBD2
len: 16
CDR3nt: TGTGCCAGCAGCTCCGGAAATAGCGGGGGGGCCTATGAGCAGTTCTTC
CDR3aa: CASSSGNSGGAYEQFF

j_gene: TRBJ2-5
v_gene: TRBV5-1
abundance: once
d_gene: -
len: 14
CDR3nt: TGCGCCAGCAGCTTTCTCGGGGGAGGAGAGACCCAGTACTTC
CDR3aa: CASSFLGGGETQYF

j_gene: TRBJ1-2
v_gene: TRBV2
abundance: -
d_gene: TRBD1
len: 15
CDR3nt: TGTGCCAGCAGCCTCCGGGGAGACAGGGCAGGTGGCTACACCTTC
CDR3aa: CASSLRGDRAGGYTF

j_gene: TRBJ2-3
v_gene: TRBV7-9
abundance: -
d_gene: -
len: 14
CDR3nt: TGTGCCAGCAGCTTCAGCGTTAGCACAGATACGCAGTATTTT
CDR3aa: CASSFSVSTDTQYF

j_gene: TRBJ1-5
v_gene: TRBV6-5
abundance: -
d_gene: TRBD1
len: 13
CDR3nt: TGTGCCAGCCGACAGGGGGGGGAGAAGCCCCAGCATTTT
CDR3aa: CASRQGGEKPQHF

j_gene: TRBJ1-4
v_gene: TRBV7-8
abundance: -
d_gene: -
len: 15
CDR3nt: TGTGCCAGCAGCCCACCGGGACTTCCGAATGAAAAACTGTTTTTT
CDR3aa: CASSPPGLPNEKLFF

j_gene: TRBJ1-6
v_gene: TRBV2
abundance: -
d_gene: TRBD1
len: 15
CDR3nt: TGTGCCAGCAGTGAATGGGACAGGGTGGATAATTCACTCCACTTT
CDR3aa: CASSEWDRVDNSLHF

j_gene: TRBJ1-1
v_gene: TRBV2
abundance: -
d_gene: -
len: 11
CDR3nt: TGTGCCAGCAGGGGGCGGTTTGAAGCTTTCTTT
CDR3aa: CASRGRFEAFF

j_gene: TRBJ1-1
v_gene: TRBV7-9
abundance: -
d_gene: TRBD1
len: 16
CDR3nt: TGTGCCAGCAGCCCGACAGGGGGCGGGTTGGGCACTGAAGCTTTCTTT
CDR3aa: CASSPTGGGLGTEAFF

j_gene: TRBJ2-1
v_gene: TRBV30
abundance: -
d_gene: -
len: 14
CDR3nt: TGTGCCTGGAGTCTGACTTCGGGGTGGAATGAGCAGTTCTTC
CDR3aa: CAWSLTSGWNEQFF

j_gene: TRBJ2-3
v_gene: TRBV12-5
abundance: -
d_gene: TRBD2
len: 18
CDR3nt: TGTGCTAGTGGTAAGGGGAGAATAGCGGGAGTTGAGTCAGATACGCAGTATTTT
CDR3aa: CASGKGRIAGVESDTQYF

j_gene: TRBJ2-7
v_gene: TRBV19
abundance: -
d_gene: TRBD1
len: 14
CDR3nt: TGTGCCAGCACTTCAGACAGGGCTTCAGGGGAGCAGTACTTC
CDR3aa: CASTSDRASGEQYF

j_gene: TRBJ2-1
v_gene: TRBV5-1
abundance: -
d_gene: -
len: 12
CDR3nt: TGCGCCAGCAGCTCCCCGAGCGATGAGCAGTTCTTC
CDR3aa: CASSSPSDEQFF

j_gene: TRBJ2-7
v_gene: TRBV6-1
abundance: -
d_gene: -
len: 13
CDR3nt: TGTGCCAGCAGTGAAGGGACAGCCCTCGAGCAGTACTTC
CDR3aa: CASSEGTALEQYF

j_gene: TRBJ1-1
v_gene: TRBV6-5
abundance: -
d_gene: -
len: 11
CDR3nt: TGTGCCAGCAATTACGGGGGGGGAGCTTTCTTT
CDR3aa: CASNYGGGAFF

j_gene: TRBJ1-2
v_gene: TRBV28
abundance: -
d_gene: -
len: 13
CDR3nt: TGTGCCAGCAGTGTCGACAGAAACTATGGCTACACCTTC
CDR3aa: CASSVDRNYGYTF

j_gene: TRBJ2-3
v_gene: TRBV25-1
abundance: -
d_gene: -
len: 15
CDR3nt: TGTGCCAGCATTCGAAGGGGGGGAAGGACAGATACGCAGTATTTT
CDR3aa: CASIRRGGRTDTQYF

j_gene: TRBJ1-1
v_gene: TRBV29-1
abundance: -
d_gene: -
len: 15
CDR3nt: TGCAGCATCATCTTCGGGGGGGCGGAGAACACTGAAGCTTTCTTT
CDR3aa: CSIIFGGAENTEAFF

j_gene: TRBJ1-2
v_gene: TRBV5-1
abundance: -
d_gene: -
len: 14
CDR3nt: TGCGCCAGCAGCGCCACGACAGGAAACTATGGCTACACCTTC
CDR3aa: CASSATTGNYGYTF

j_gene: TRBJ2-1
v_gene: TRBV5-1
abundance: -
d_gene: TRBD2
len: 12
CDR3nt: TGCGCCAGCAGTCCTAGCGGGAATGAGCAGTTCTTC
CDR3aa: CASSPSGNEQFF

j_gene: TRBJ1-2
v_gene: TRBV24-1
abundance: -
d_gene: -
len: 14
CDR3nt: TGTGCCACCAGTGATTTTAGCCGGTCTCGGGGCTACACCTTC
CDR3aa: CATSDFSRSRGYTF

j_gene: TRBJ2-3
v_gene: TRBV5-1
abundance: -
d_gene: TRBD1
len: 14
CDR3nt: TGCGCCAGCAGCTCTCAGGGGGCGCAGGATACGCAGTATTTT
CDR3aa: CASSSQGAQDTQYF

j_gene: TRBJ2-7
v_gene: TRBV5-1
abundance: -
d_gene: TRBD1
len: 14
CDR3nt: TGCGCCAGCAGCTTGCAGGGGGACCCCTACGAGCAGTACTTC
CDR3aa: CASSLQGDPYEQYF

j_gene: TRBJ1-3
v_gene: TRBV6-5
abundance: -
d_gene: -
len: 12
CDR3nt: TGTGCCAGCACCTCAGTGGTAAACACCATATATTTT
CDR3aa: CASTSVVNTIYF

j_gene: TRBJ2-1
v_gene: TRBV11-3
abundance: -
d_gene: TRBD2
len: 16
CDR3nt: TGTGCCAGCAGCCGTGGACTAGCGGGAGGAGATTATGAGCAGTTCTTC
CDR3aa: CASSRGLAGGDYEQFF

j_gene: TRBJ2-3
v_gene: TRBV5-1
abundance: -
d_gene: -
len: 14
CDR3nt: TGCGCCAGCAGCGCGGATCTAGCGAGATATACGCAGTATTTT
CDR3aa: CASSADLARYTQYF

j_gene: TRBJ2-1
v_gene: TRBV7-8
abundance: -
d_gene: TRBD1
len: 15
CDR3nt: TGTGCCAGCAGCTTCTGGGGACAGGCCTACAATGAGCAGTTCTTC
CDR3aa: CASSFWGQAYNEQFF